The entry below describes one T cell receptor beta chain. This sample is part of a study of blood T cell repertoires in COVID-19. Across the whole study: COVID-19 samples, acute and convalescent, were from the United States, Italy and Spain. Nucleic acid was either cDNA or gDNA, and it came from T cells, B-cell-depleted T cells, or PBMCs.

In the original workflow: Quantification of nucleated cells was approximated via reference gene primer amplification. Clones were sequenced by immunoSEQ multiplex PCR, and TCRdb holds only the in-frame ones, with some missing. V and J calls and clone size are as listed in that table; D and trimming were resolved from the DNA. Found here are some 48,000 clones, more than 75% of them singletons; the top ten hold approximately 14%. The V and J ends lost 7 bases and 2 bases, in that order; junction bases with no gene match: 5. The germline gives CDR1 ENHRY, CDR2 SYGVKD. The CDR3 is 16 residues long. This TCR was recovered from a human donor in a cohort sampled during active COVID-19. V gene TRBV10-3 combines with J gene TRBJ2-4; 13 bases agree with TRBD2. Sequencing input: peripheral blood. The CDR3 DNA follows: TGTGCCATCAATACTAGCGGGGGGGCTCCCAAAAACATTCAGTACTTC. It specifies CAINTSGGAPKNIQYF.